This T cell receptor beta chain is drawn from a study of graft-versus-host responses after intestinal transplantation. On this clone itself: What it recognizes is unknown.

The CDR3 totals 16 residues. Trimming took 4 bases from V and 1 from J, leaving 18 bases between them. Germline V gene lookup returns CDR1 SGDLS and CDR2 YYNGEE. Using immunoSEQ multiplex PCR, the repertoire was profiled, and TCRdb retains in-frame clones only, with some absent. The sample records about 85,000 clones, approximately 90% being singletons. This TCR derives from a human donor who was the organ donor for an intestinal transplant. This material consisted of unstimulated CD8+ T cells sorted from spleen or lymph node cells, taken before transplant. V usage is TRBV9 and J usage is TRBJ2-7; either TRBD1 or TRBD2 may fit D (6 bases each). The CDR3: CASSPTGDTGSYEQYF. The DNA for the CDR3 is TGTGCCAGCAGCCCGACGGGGGACACCGGATCCTACGAGCAGTACTTC. Full variable domain (rest looked up from reference TRBV9 and TRBJ2-7): DSGVTQTPKHLITATGQRVTLRCSPRSGDLSVYWYQQSLDQGLQFLIQYYNGEERAKGNILERFSAQQFPDLHSELNLSSLELGDSALYFCASSPTGDTGSYEQYFGPGTRLTVT.